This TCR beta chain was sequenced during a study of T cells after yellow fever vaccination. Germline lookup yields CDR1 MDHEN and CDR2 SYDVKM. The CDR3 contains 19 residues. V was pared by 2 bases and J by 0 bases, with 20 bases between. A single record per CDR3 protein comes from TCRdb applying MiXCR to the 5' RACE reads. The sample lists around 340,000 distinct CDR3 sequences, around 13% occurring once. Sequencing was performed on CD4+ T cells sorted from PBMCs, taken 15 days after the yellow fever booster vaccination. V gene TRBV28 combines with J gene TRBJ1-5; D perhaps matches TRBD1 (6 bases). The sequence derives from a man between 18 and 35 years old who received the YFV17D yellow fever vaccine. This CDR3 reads CASSLPTPGVIDSNQPQHF. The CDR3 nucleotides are TGTGCCAGCAGTTTACCGACTCCAGGGGTGATCGATAGCAATCAGCCCCAGCATTTT.